Presented here are 8 T cell receptor beta chains from one specimen sequenced in a study of blood T cell repertoires in COVID-19 (TCRdb year 2020). Libraries came from the immunoSEQ multiplex PCR assay. What TCRdb holds here is the immuneACCESS table cut down to in-frame rearrangements. Part of the clones is not present; checked against another copy, under half of the missing clones reflect an unresolved V gene, and the others are unexplained. Recorded for this sample are nearly 350,000 clones; less than 90% of them occurred a single time. About 0.93% of the sample comes from the top ten. Specimen: PBMCs or T cells enriched from blood (not recorded which). The receptors shown here come from a woman in her thirties who had recovered from COVID-19.

J is TRBJ1-5 and V is TRBV2; 8 positions agree with TRBD1. The V gene's germline CDR1 is SNHLY and CDR2 FYNNEI. This CDR3 is built from 15 residues. The J segment lost 4 bases and the V segment lost 6 bases, leaving 8 bases of the junction unmatched. The CDR3 sequence: CASRTGTGANQPQHF. CDR3 bases: TGTGCCAGCAGAACCGGGACAGGAGCAAATCAGCCCCAGCATTTT. Combining the CDR3 with reference TRBV2 and TRBJ1-5 gives the whole variable domain EPEVTQTPSHQVTQMGQEVILRCVPISNHLYFYWYRQILGQKVEFLVSFYNNEISEKSEIFDDQFSVERPDGSNFTLKIRSTKLEDSAMYFCASRTGTGANQPQHFGDGTRLSIL.

This clone is a singleton in its sample. The gene calls are TRBV7-8 and TRBJ1-1; D is unresolved. V lost 0 bases to trimming and J lost 2 bases, with 7 bases between them. The CDR3 covers 14 residues. The germline V gene encodes CDR1 SGHVS and CDR2 FQNEAQ. CDR3 region: CASSLAARNTEAFF. CDR3 in DNA: TGTGCCAGCAGCTTAGCGGCCCGTAACACTGAAGCTTTCTTT.

The chain is built from TRBV6-4 and TRBJ2-3; TRBD1 matches 7 bases. The CDR3 contains 14 residues. CDR1 and CDR2 (germline): MRHNA, SNTAGT. V shed 3 bases and J 4 bases; nucleotides not matched to a gene: 4. The CDR3 spells CASSDYGTADTQYF. CDR3 nucleotide sequence: TGTGCCAGCAGTGATTACGGGACAGCAGATACGCAGTATTTT.

The J gene is TRBJ2-5, the V gene TRBV28, with 8 bases matching TRBD2. V lost 5 bases and J lost 1; bases outside the gene matches: 9. CDR3 size: 16 residues. CDR1 and CDR2 from the germline V gene are MDHEN and SYDVKM. The CDR3 spells CASSLRDGGAQETQYF. The CDR3, as DNA: TGTGCCAGCAGTCTCCGAGACGGGGGGGCCCAAGAGACCCAGTACTTC. The full variable domain, rest sourced from reference TRBV28 and TRBJ2-5, is DVKVTQSSRYLVKRTGEKVFLECVQDMDHENMFWYRQDPGLGLRLIYFSYDVKMKEKGDIPEGYSVSREKKERFSLILESASTNQTSMYLCASSLRDGGAQETQYFGPGTRLLVL.

This chain joins TRBV25-1 and TRBJ1-3; D perhaps matches TRBD1 (5 bases). The CDR3 has 16 amino acids. From germline, CDR1 is MGHDK and CDR2 SYGVNS. V lost 6 bases and J lost 0, with 15 bases in between. CDR3 loop: CASRAPPGPSGNTIYF. The CDR3 region has the DNA TGTGCCAGCAGGGCCCCGCCAGGGCCCTCTGGAAACACCATATATTTT.

This chain links TRBV14 with TRBJ2-1; the match to TRBD2 covers 8 bases. The CDR3 runs to 14 residues. V was clipped by 5 bases and J by 8 bases; unmatched bases: 8. In germline, CDR1 is SGHDN, CDR2 FVKESK. The CDR3 nucleotides are TGTGCCAGCAGCATTAAACCGGGGGGGCATGAGCAGTTCTTC. This translates into CASSIKPGGHEQFF.

The V call is TRBV3-1 (or the pseudogene TRBV3-2), the J call TRBJ1-6; no reliable D call. With 1 base removed from V and 8 bases from J, the gap between germline ends came to 12 bases. The germline V gene has CDR1 LGHDT and CDR2 YNNKEL (reference sequence). The CDR3 covers 15 residues. CDR3 residues: CASSQAGAGYSPLHF. In DNA form, the CDR3 reads TGTGCCAGCAGCCAAGCTGGAGCGGGTTATTCACCCCTCCACTTT.

The chain combines TRBV7-2 with TRBJ1-1; 11 bases align to TRBD1. The CDR3 covers 15 residues. The V and J ends lost 1 base and 5 bases, in that order; junction bases with no gene match: 3. The germline gives CDR1 SGHTA, CDR2 FQGNSA. The CDR3 loop is CASSLGGQGGTEAFF. The DNA of the CDR3 is TGTGCCAGCAGCTTAGGGGGACAGGGGGGTACTGAAGCTTTCTTT.